The source of this TCR beta chain is a study of blood T cell repertoires in COVID-19 (dated by TCRdb to the early 2020s). At the level of the whole study: The collaborator samples originated in the United States, Italy and Spain and spanned the acute and convalescent phases of COVID-19. The dataset comprised deeply sampled blood TCRbeta repertoires from subjects exposed to, actively infected with, or recovered from COVID-19. A de-identified subject ID, COVID-19 status, age in years and sex were almost always included in the sample metadata. The material from the prospective study consisted of cDNA or gDNA derived from T cells, B-cell-depleted T cells, or PBMCs. Where available, HLA class I and class II types were taken from metadata supplied by the sample provider and were not determined by assay-based typing. A freely available public database, intended as a resource for researchers studying the immune response to SARS-CoV-2, is where the repertoires were released. Samples came from the ongoing ImmuneRACE study (first 160 participants) plus 1,254 subjects from 6 global collaborators. General study outcomes and caveats: How much clinical and demographic metadata was included differed by source and by participant, and the metadata was provided uncurated.

Participants in the prospective study were aged roughly 18 to 95 years, lived in 20 to 30 United States geographic areas, and enrolled through a virtual design. To assign participants to cohorts, the prospective study relied on clinical history that participants themselves reported in a screening survey and a study questionnaire. Recovered participants in ImmuneRACE Cohort 3 were defined by two consecutive negative NP/OP PCR tests, clearance by a healthcare professional, or resolution of symptoms. In the prospective study, whole blood, serum and a nasopharyngeal or oropharyngeal swab were collected from each participant by mobile phlebotomists. Over a 2-month period, participants in the prospective study had the option of providing additional blood draws and questionnaires. Before DNA extraction, prospective study blood samples were shipped either frozen or at room temperature. The immunoSEQ Assay, a bias-controlled multiplex PCR, was used to amplify TCRbeta CDR3 regions from genomic DNA. Per the authors' processing: The number of nucleated cells in each sample was estimated by amplification of reference gene primers within the assay. To quantify the absolute abundance of each unique TCRbeta CDR3 rearrangement, sequence reads were collapsed and filtered. For each sample, productive Simpson clonality was calculated as the square root of Simpson's diversity index over productive rearrangements. Here the immuneACCESS table is served through TCRdb, limited to in-frame sequences with V and J called. Missing clones are a known gap in these copies; in checked studies unresolved V genes cover under half, and the rest lacks a known reason. V, J and clone size reflect that table, while D and trimming were determined from the DNA. The sample has roughly 250,000 clones on record, roughly 85% of them singletons. The biggest ten clones account for 3.5% to 5.5% of the sample.

After removal of 3 bases from V and 0 bases from J, the junction retains 2 bases not matched to a gene. The CDR1 and CDR2 encoded by the germline V gene (reference sequence) are SGHNT and YYREEE. The CDR3 contains 14 residues, cysteine and phenylalanine counted. Of all the DNA, just the CDR3 is kept, 42 bases in frame from base 1. This clone came up once. Which antigen it targets is not known. One base away there is no much larger clone; base qualities are not given. The sequenced material came from PBMCs or T cells enriched from blood (not recorded which). The V and J segments used are TRBV5-4 and TRBJ1-2; a stretch of 7 junction bases matches TRBD1. This clonotype was sampled from a woman in her twenties or thirties who had recovered from COVID-19. This receptor carries the CDR3 CASSSQGTNYGYTF. The nucleotides read TGTGCCAGCAGCTCACAGGGGACTAACTATGGCTACACCTTC. Beyond the CDR3, the reference TRBV5-4 and TRBJ1-2 genes provide the residues; the full variable domain reads: ETGVTQSPTHLIKTRGQQVTLRCSSQSGHNTVSWYQQALGQGPQFIFQYYREEENGRGNFPPRFSGLQFPNYSSELNVNALELDDSALYLCASSSQGTNYGYTFGSGTRLTVV.